This TCR beta chain emerged from a study of blood T cells in healthy people across ages. Overall study results and limits: Versus aged donors, long-lived donors had higher diversity and more naive CD4+ cells. Strong correlation existed between TCR beta diversity and naive T cell percentage.

This clonotype has more than one count but fewer than ten. Its antigen is currently unknown. V was shortened by 0 bases and J by 0 bases, with 8 bases between the two germline ends. Germline V gives CDR1 ENHRY, CDR2 SYGVKD. The CDR3 contains 15 residues. A second PCR, run for about 7 to 12 cycles, used a sample-barcoded 5' primer plus a J-beta primer mix. TCRdb reanalysed the 5' RACE reads using MiXCR and keeps one entry per CDR3 protein. The sample lists about 1.1 million distinct CDR3 sequences; around two fifths were seen once. For every donor, a draw yielded 7.5 to 10 milliliters of peripheral blood.

The sequence derives from a young man in good health. Sequencing input: blood. The rearrangement uses TRBV10-3 and TRBJ1-1; no reliable D call. CDR3 amino acids: CAISESAALNTEAFF. DNA of the CDR3: TGTGCCATCAGTGAGTCGGCAGCCCTGAACACTGAAGCTTTCTTT.